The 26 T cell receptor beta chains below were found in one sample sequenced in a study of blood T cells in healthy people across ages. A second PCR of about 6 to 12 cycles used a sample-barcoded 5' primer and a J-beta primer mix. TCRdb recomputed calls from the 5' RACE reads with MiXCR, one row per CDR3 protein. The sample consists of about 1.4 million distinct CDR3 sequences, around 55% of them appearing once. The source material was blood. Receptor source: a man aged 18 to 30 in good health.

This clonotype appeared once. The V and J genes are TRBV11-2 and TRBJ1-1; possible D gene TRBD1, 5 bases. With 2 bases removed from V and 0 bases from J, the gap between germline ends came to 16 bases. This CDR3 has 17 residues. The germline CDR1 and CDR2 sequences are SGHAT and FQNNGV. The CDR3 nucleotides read TGTGCCAGCAGCTTATACCGACCGGGGGGTCTGAACACTGAAGCTTTCTTT. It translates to CASSLYRPGGLNTEAFF.

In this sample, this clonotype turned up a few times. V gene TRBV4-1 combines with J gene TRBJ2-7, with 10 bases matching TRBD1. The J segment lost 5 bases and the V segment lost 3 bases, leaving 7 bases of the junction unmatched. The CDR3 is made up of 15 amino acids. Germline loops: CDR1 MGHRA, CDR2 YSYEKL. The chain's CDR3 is CASSHRPGTGDEQYF. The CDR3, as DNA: TGCGCCAGCAGCCACAGGCCCGGGACAGGGGACGAGCAGTACTTC.

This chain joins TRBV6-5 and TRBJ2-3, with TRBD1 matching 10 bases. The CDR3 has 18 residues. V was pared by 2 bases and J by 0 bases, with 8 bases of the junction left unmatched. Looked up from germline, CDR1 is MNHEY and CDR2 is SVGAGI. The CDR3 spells CASSYPTRQGASTDTQYF. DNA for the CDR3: TGTGCCAGCAGTTACCCGACCCGACAGGGGGCGAGCACAGATACGCAGTATTTT.

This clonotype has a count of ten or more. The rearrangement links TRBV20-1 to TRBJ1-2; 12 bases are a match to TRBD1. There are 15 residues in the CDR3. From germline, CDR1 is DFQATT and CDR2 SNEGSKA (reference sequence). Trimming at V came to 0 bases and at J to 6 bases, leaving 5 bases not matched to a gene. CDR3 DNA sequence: TGCAGTGCTAGAGATGGGACAGGGGGCTTTAATGGCTACACCTTC. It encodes CSARDGTGGFNGYTF.

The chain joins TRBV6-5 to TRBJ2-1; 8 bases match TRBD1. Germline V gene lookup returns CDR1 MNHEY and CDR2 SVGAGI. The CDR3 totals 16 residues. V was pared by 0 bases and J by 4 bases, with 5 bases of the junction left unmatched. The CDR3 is CASSYSRTGSYNEQFF. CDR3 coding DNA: TGTGCCAGCAGTTACTCTAGGACAGGGTCTTACAATGAGCAGTTCTTC.

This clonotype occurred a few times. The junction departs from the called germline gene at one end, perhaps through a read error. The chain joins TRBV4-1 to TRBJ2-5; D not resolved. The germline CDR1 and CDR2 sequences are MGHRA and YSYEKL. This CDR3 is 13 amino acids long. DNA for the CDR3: TGTGCCAGCAGCAGAAATATTCAAGAGACCCAGTACTTC. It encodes CASSRNIQETQYF.

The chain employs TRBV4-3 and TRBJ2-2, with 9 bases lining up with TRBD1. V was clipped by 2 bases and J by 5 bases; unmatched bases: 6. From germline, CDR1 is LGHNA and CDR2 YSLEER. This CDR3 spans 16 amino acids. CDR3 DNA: TGCGCCAGCAGCCAATCTTTCGGGACAGGGACCGGGGAGCTGTTTTTT. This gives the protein CASSQSFGTGTGELFF.

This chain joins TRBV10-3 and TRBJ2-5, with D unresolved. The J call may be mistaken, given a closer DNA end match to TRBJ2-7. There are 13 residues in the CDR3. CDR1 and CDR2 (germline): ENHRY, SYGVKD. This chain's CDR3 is CAISGLVTYEQYF. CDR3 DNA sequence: TGTGCCATCAGTGGGCTAGTAACGTACGAGCAGTACTTC.

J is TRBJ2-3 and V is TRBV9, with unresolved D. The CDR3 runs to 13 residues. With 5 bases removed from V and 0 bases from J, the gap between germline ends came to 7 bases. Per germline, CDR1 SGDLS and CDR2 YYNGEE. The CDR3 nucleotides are TGTGCCAGCAGGCATTCCAGCACAGATACGCAGTATTTT. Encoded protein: CASRHSSTDTQYF.

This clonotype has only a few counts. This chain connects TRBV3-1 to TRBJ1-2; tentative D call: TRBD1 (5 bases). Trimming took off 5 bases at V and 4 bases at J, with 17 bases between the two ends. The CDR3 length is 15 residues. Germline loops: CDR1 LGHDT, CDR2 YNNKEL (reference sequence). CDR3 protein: CASSTTAPGPYGYTF. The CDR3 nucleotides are TGTGCCAGCAGCACCACGGCCCCGGGGCCCTATGGCTACACCTTC.

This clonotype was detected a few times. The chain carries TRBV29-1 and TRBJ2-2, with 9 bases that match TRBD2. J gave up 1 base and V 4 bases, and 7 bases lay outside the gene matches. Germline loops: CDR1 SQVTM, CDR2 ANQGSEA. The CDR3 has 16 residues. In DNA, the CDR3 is TGCAGCGTTGGGGGGTTAGCGGGAGTGAACACCGGGGAGCTGTTTTTT. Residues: CSVGGLAGVNTGELFF.

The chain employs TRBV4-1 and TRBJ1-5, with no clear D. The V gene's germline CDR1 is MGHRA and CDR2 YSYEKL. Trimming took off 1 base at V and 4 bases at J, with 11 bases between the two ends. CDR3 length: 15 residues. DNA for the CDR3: TGCGCCAGCAGCCAAGCGTCAGGAAAGAATCAGCCCCAGCATTTT. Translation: CASSQASGKNQPQHF.

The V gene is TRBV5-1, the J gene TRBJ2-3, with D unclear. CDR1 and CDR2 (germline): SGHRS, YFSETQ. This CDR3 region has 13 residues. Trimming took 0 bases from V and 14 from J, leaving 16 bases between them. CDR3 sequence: CASSLEVNRLSYF. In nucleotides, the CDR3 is TGCGCCAGCAGCTTGGAGGTTAACCGTTTGTCGTATTTT.

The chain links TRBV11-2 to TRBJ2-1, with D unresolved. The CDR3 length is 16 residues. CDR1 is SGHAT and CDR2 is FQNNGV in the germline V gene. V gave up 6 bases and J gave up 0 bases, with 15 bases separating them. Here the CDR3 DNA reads TGTGCCAGCAGACCCCCCGGTGGAAGCTCCTACAATGAGCAGTTCTTC. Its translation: CASRPPGGSSYNEQFF.

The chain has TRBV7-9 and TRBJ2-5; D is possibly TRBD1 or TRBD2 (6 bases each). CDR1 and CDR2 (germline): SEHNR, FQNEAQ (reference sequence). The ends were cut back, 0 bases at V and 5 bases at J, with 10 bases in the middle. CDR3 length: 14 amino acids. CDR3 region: CASSLARRGETQYF. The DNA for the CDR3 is TGTGCCAGCAGCTTAGCCAGGAGGGGGGAGACCCAGTACTTC.

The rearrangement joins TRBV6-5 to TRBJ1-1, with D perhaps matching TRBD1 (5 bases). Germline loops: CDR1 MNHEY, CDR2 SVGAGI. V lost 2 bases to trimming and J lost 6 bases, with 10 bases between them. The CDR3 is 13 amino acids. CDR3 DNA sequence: TGTGCCAGCAGTTACGGAGTGGGGGCTGAAGCTTTCTTT. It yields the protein CASSYGVGAEAFF.

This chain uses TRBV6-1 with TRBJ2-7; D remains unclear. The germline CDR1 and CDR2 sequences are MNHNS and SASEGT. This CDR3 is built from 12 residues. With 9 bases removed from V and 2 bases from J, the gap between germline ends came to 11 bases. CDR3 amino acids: CASLTAPYEQYF. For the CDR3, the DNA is TGTGCCAGTCTAACAGCGCCCTACGAGCAGTACTTC.

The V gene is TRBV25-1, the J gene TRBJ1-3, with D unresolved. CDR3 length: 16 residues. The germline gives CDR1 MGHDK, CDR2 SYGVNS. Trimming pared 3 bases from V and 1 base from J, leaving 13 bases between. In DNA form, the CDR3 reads TGTGCCAGCAGTGATCGGGGATCGAGGTCTGGAAACACCATATATTTT. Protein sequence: CASSDRGSRSGNTIYF. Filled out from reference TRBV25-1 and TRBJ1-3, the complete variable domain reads EADIYQTPRYLVIGTGKKITLECSQTMGHDKMYWYQQDPGMELHLIHYSYGVNSTEKGDLSSESTVSRIRTEHFPLTLESARPSHTSQYLCASSDRGSRSGNTIYFGEGSWLTVV.

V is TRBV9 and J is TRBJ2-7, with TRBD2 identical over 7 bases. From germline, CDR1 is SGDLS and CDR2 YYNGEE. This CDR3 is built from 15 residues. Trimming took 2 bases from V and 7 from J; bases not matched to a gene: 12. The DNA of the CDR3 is TGTGCCAGCAGCGTGGGCGGGAGTAACTACAATGAGCAGTACTTC. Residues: CASSVGGSNYNEQYF.

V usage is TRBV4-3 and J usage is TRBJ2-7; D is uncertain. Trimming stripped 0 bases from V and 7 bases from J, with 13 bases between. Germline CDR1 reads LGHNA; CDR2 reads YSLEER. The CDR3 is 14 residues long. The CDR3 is CASSQDRSVWEQYF. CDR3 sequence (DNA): TGCGCCAGCAGCCAAGACCGGAGCGTCTGGGAGCAGTACTTC.

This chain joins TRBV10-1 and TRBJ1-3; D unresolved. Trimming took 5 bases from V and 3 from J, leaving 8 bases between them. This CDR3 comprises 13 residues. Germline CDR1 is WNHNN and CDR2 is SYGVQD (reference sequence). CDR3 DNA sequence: TGCGCCAGCAGTCTGCCAGATGGAAACACCATATATTTT. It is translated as CASSLPDGNTIYF.

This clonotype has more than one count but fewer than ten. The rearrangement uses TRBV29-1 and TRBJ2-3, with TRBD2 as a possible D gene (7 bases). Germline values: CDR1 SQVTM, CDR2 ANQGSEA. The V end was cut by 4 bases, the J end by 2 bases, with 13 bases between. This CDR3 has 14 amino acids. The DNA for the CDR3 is TGCAGCGTTGGTGTCGGGGGGCCCACAGATACGCAGTATTTT. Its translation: CSVGVGGPTDTQYF.

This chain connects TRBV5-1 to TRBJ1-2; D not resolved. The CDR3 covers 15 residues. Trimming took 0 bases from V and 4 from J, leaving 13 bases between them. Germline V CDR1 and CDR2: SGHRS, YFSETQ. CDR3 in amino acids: CASSLVGSMGYGYTF. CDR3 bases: TGCGCCAGCAGCTTGGTGGGCAGTATGGGCTATGGCTACACCTTC.

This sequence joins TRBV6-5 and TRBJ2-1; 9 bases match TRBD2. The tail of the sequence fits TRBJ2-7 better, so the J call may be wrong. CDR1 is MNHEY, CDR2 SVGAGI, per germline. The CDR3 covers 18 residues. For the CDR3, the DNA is TGTGCCAGCAGTTACTCGGTGGGTAGCGGGAGCTCCTACAATGAGCAGTACTTC. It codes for CASSYSVGSGSSYNEQYF.

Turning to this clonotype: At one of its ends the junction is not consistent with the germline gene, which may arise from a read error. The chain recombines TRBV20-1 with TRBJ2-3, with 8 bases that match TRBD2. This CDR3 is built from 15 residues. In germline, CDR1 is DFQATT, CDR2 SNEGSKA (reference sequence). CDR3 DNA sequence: TGCAGTGCTAGAATCCAGCGGGAGTGGGGAGATATGCAGTATTTT. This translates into CSARIQREWGDMQYF.

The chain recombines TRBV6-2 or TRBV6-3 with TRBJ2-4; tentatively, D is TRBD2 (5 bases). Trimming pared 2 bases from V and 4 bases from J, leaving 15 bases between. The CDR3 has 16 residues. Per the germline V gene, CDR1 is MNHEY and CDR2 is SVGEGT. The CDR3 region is CASSYHPTWEKNIQYF. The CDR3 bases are TGTGCCAGCAGTTACCACCCCACGTGGGAGAAAAACATTCAGTACTTC.